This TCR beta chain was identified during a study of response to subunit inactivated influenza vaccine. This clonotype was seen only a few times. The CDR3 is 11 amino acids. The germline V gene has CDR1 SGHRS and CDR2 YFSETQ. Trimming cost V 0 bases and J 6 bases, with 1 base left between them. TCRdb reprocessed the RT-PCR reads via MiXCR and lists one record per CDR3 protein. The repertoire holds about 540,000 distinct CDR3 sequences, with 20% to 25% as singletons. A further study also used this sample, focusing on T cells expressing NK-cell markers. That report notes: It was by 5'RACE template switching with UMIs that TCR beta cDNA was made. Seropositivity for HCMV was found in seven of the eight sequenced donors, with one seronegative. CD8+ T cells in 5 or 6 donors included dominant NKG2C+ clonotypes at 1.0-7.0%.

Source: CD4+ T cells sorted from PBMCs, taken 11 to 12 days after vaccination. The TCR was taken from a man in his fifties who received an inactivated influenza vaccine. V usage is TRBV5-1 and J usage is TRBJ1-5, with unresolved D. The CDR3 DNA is TGCGCCAGCAGCTTGGCTCAGCCCCAGCATTTT. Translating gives CASSLAQPQHF.